The clone carrying this TCR beta chain was picked up one time. Trimming at V came to 8 bases and at J to 6 bases, leaving 9 bases not matched to a gene. CDR3 length: 15 residues. Germline assignment: CDR1 KGHSH and CDR2 LQKENI. This entry comes from a study of blood T cell repertoires in COVID-19. As for the study in general: From the United States, Italy and Spain came samples of acute and convalescent COVID-19. Nucleic acid was either cDNA or gDNA, and it came from T cells, B-cell-depleted T cells, or PBMCs.

In the study's own analysis: Nucleated cell counts were estimated from reference gene primer amplification. Assay: immunoSEQ multiplex PCR; the TCRdb copy retains only in-frame clones and omits some. The V and J calls and clone size are taken from that table; D and trimming were inferred from the DNA. The table includes more than 85,000 clones, roughly 92% detected once. Sequencing was performed on peripheral blood. This clonotype was sampled from a man between 65 and 85 years old with acute or convalescent COVID-19. V gene TRBV18 combines with J gene TRBJ1-6, with 8 bases fitting TRBD1. The CDR3 region has the DNA TGTGCCAGCCGGGGGACAGGAGATTCTAATTCACCCCTCCACTTT. It specifies CASRGTGDSNSPLHF.